These T cell receptor beta chains were read from a single sample in a study of blood T cell repertoires in COVID-19. TCRdb's table, derived via immunoSEQ multiplex PCR, lists solely in-frame clones and lacks some. Found here are about 250,000 clones, approximately 86% of them singletons; the top ten hold just under 6.5%. The sequenced material came from peripheral blood. Receptors originate from a woman in her sixties or seventies with active or convalescent COVID-19. The CDR3 runs from the conserved cysteine through the conserved F or W. Each record gives: D gene, J gene, clone size, V gene, CDR3 DNA, CDR3 protein. D genes are given only for firm matches. A row's size may be missing; if present it is once, few, many or a size class.

D gene: TRBD2; J gene: TRBJ2-3; clone size: -; V gene: TRBV19; CDR3 DNA: TGTGCCAGTAGTATAGAGGGGGGACTAGCGGGGCGGACAGATACGCAGTATTTT; CDR3 protein: CASSIEGGLAGRTDTQYF
D gene: TRBD1; J gene: TRBJ2-1; clone size: few; V gene: TRBV5-1; CDR3 DNA: TGCGCCAGCAGCCCACAGGGGGGGACAGGGTCTGATGAGCAGTTCTTC; CDR3 protein: CASSPQGGTGSDEQFF
D gene: -; J gene: TRBJ2-2; clone size: -; V gene: TRBV7-9; CDR3 DNA: TGTGCCAGCACCCAGACACCGAACACCGGGGAGCTGTTTTTT; CDR3 protein: CASTQTPNTGELFF
D gene: -; J gene: TRBJ1-5; clone size: -; V gene: TRBV19; CDR3 DNA: TGTGCCAGTACTCGGGGGAACGGGGGCAATCAGCCCCAGCATTTT; CDR3 protein: CASTRGNGGNQPQHF
D gene: -; J gene: TRBJ2-3; clone size: once; V gene: TRBV27; CDR3 DNA: TGTGCCAGCCGCTCCCCCGGGGAAGGCACAGATACGCAGTATTTT; CDR3 protein: CASRSPGEGTDTQYF
D gene: TRBD2; J gene: TRBJ2-7; clone size: -; V gene: TRBV7-9; CDR3 DNA: TGTGCCAGCAGGTTGGGACTAGCTTTTTCCTACGAGCAGTACTTC; CDR3 protein: CASRLGLAFSYEQYF
D gene: -; J gene: TRBJ2-2; clone size: -; V gene: TRBV19; CDR3 DNA: TGTGCCAGCGAAGGAAGGGGCGGAACCGGGGAGCTGTTTTTT; CDR3 protein: CASEGRGGTGELFF
D gene: -; J gene: TRBJ1-6; clone size: -; V gene: TRBV6-5; CDR3 DNA: TGTGCCAGCAGTTCCCTATTCTCACCCCTCCACTTT; CDR3 protein: CASSSLFSPLHF
D gene: -; J gene: TRBJ1-5; clone size: -; V gene: TRBV28; CDR3 DNA: TGTGCCAGCAGTTTAATGGGGGCGAGGGAGCCCCAGCATTTT; CDR3 protein: CASSLMGAREPQHF
D gene: -; J gene: TRBJ2-7; clone size: -; V gene: TRBV11-1; CDR3 DNA: TGTGCCAGCAGCCTTACTGGGCTTGGAACCTACGAGCAGTACTTC; CDR3 protein: CASSLTGLGTYEQYF
D gene: TRBD1; J gene: TRBJ1-4; clone size: -; V gene: TRBV7-6; CDR3 DNA: TGTGCCAGCAGCTTAGGAGGGGGCAGGGGTGAAAAACTGTTTTTT; CDR3 protein: CASSLGGGRGEKLFF
D gene: TRBD1; J gene: TRBJ1-1; clone size: -; V gene: TRBV5-1; CDR3 DNA: TGCGCCAGAAAAACGACAGGGGGCACTGAAGCTTTCTTT; CDR3 protein: CARKTTGGTEAFF
D gene: TRBD2; J gene: TRBJ2-1; clone size: -; V gene: TRBV5-1; CDR3 DNA: TGCGCCAGCAGCTTGGGAGCGGGGGTTACCTACAATGAGCAGTTCTTC; CDR3 protein: CASSLGAGVTYNEQFF
D gene: -; J gene: TRBJ2-4; clone size: -; V gene: TRBV7-9; CDR3 DNA: TGTGCCAGCAGCTCACAAGGGGTCAGGGACATTCAGTACTTC; CDR3 protein: CASSSQGVRDIQYF
D gene: TRBD2; J gene: TRBJ2-3; clone size: -; V gene: TRBV13; CDR3 DNA: TGTGCCAGCAGCCTCGAAGGACTAGCGGGGGGCTTCACAGATACGCAGTATTTT; CDR3 protein: CASSLEGLAGGFTDTQYF
D gene: -; J gene: TRBJ1-1; clone size: -; V gene: TRBV12-3/TRBV12-4; CDR3 DNA: TGTGCCAGCAGACCTTTAACTGTATCGGAAGCTTTCTTT; CDR3 protein: CASRPLTVSEAFF
D gene: TRBD2; J gene: TRBJ2-3; clone size: -; V gene: TRBV15; CDR3 DNA: TGTGCCACCAGCACGACTAGCGGGGGTTCTAGCACAGATACGCAGTATTTT; CDR3 protein: CATSTTSGGSSTDTQYF
D gene: -; J gene: TRBJ2-5; clone size: -; V gene: TRBV6-5; CDR3 DNA: TGTGCCAGCAGTCGTCAAGAGACCCAGTACTTC; CDR3 protein: CASSRQETQYF
D gene: -; J gene: TRBJ1-1; clone size: -; V gene: TRBV28; CDR3 DNA: TGTGCCACCGGGCGGGGCCGCCTCACCTTGAACACTGAAGCTTTCTTT; CDR3 protein: CATGRGRLTLNTEAFF
D gene: -; J gene: TRBJ2-5; clone size: -; V gene: TRBV9; CDR3 DNA: TGTGCCAGCAGCGTAAACAACCAAGAGACCCAGTACTTC; CDR3 protein: CASSVNNQETQYF